This TCR beta chain was found in a study of low-dose radiotherapy and immunotherapy resistance in tumors. In the study overall: At a dose of 200 mg/m2, intravenous cyclophosphamide was given every two weeks, one day before radiation and immunotherapy.

Those who qualified had advanced solid tumors (lacking tumor-infiltrating lymphocytes). Alpha- and beta-chain coverage of first-strand cDNA came from TRAV- and TRBV-specific primers. Amplification of TCRs used a constant-region primer and V-primer adapter for around 18 PCR cycles. TCRdb passed the reads through MiXCR, listing each CDR3 protein once. The data contain some 7,400 distinct CDR3 sequences, 61% of them singletons. This clonotype has more than one count but fewer than ten. Trimming at V came to 4 bases and at J to 7 bases, leaving 11 bases not matched to a gene. The CDR3 has 16 residues. The germline gives CDR1 SGHNT, CDR2 YYREEE (reference sequence).

This clonotype was obtained from a human donor with advanced metastatic prostate, ovarian, gallbladder or colorectal cancer (not recorded which). This table probably holds off-target reads from a library built for another chain. The chain employs TRBV5-4 and TRBJ2-1; TRBD2 agrees at 10 bases. CDR3 sequence (DNA): TGTGCCAGCAGCATACAAGCGGGAGGGCCGGTTAATGAGCAGTTCTTC. Translation: CASSIQAGGPVNEQFF.